This TCR beta chain was identified during a study of OX40 agonist ivuxolimab in advanced cancers. In the study overall: Patients got intravenous ivuxolimab at 0.01 to 10 mg/kg every 2 weeks.

Details on this clone: Its matching antigen is unknown.

Whole-study findings and limits: Within 6 weeks, CD4+ and CD8+ blood T cells expanded clonally at 0.1 to 3.0 mg/kg.

This table comes from immunoSEQ multiplex PCR, and its TCRdb copy is limited to in-frame clones, with some not included. The data hold 35,000 to 45,000 clones, with over 60% observed a single time. The clonotype was recovered from an adult with an advanced solid tumor such as melanoma, head and neck, liver or kidney cancer. The source material was CD4+ or CD8+ T cells sorted from blood, sampled in a trial of the OX40 agonist ivuxolimab.

CDR3 protein: CSVEGDSQGGWGYTF. DNA for the CDR3: TGCAGCGTTGAAGGAGATTCACAGGGCGGGTGGGGCTACACCTTC. This sequence joins TRBV29-1 and TRBJ1-2, with D perhaps matching TRBD1 (6 bases). Germline CDR1 reads SQVTM; CDR2 reads ANQGSEA. Trimming cost V 1 base and J 8 bases, with 20 bases left between them. The CDR3 length is 15 residues.